This T cell receptor beta chain was sequenced in a study of monozygotic twins with cystic fibrosis. Study-wide findings and caveats: Clonality was generally low (median roughly 0.0095), higher in the most severe patients. Monozygotic CF twins shared more identical nucleotide clonotypes than unrelated patients.

Measured with immunoSEQ multiplex PCR; TCRdb has only the in-frame clones, and not every one. The sample holds about 11,000 clones, around 95% seen once. CDR1 and CDR2 from the germline V gene are MGHRA and YSYEKL. V lost 3 bases, J lost 2 bases, and 9 bases stayed unmatched. The CDR3 loop spans 17 amino acids. With regard to this clone: The antigen is unknown.

Sequenced input: blood. The chain couples TRBV4-1 to TRBJ2-1, with 8 bases that match TRBD1. This receptor was obtained from a boy aged 5-17 years with cystic fibrosis. The CDR3 is CASSHSPGTGPYNEQFF. The CDR3 DNA is TGCGCCAGCAGCCACTCTCCCGGGACAGGCCCCTACAATGAGCAGTTCTTC.